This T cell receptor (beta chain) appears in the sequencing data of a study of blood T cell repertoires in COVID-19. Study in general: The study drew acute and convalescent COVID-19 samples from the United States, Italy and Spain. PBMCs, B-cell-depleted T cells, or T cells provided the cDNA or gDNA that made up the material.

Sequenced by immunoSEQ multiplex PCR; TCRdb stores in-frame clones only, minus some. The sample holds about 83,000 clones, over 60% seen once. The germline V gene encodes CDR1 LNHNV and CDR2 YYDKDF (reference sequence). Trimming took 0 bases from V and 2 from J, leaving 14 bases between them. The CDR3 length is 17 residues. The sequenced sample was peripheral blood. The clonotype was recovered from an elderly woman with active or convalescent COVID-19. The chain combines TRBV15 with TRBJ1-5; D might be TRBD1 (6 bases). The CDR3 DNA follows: TGTGCCACCAGCAGAGATCGGGGGGCGGGAGGCAATCAGCCCCAGCATTTT. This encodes CATSRDRGAGGNQPQHF.